What follows is one T cell receptor (beta chain) and its context. The sample originates from a study of blood T cell repertoires in COVID-19. Study in general: T cells, B-cell-depleted T cells, or PBMCs provided the cDNA or gDNA that served as material.

Study processing details: Amplified reference gene primers provided the basis for estimating nucleated cell counts. Sequencing used immunoSEQ multiplex PCR; TCRdb keeps in-frame clones, though not all of them. V, J and clone size are those of that table, while D and trimming were read from the DNA. Among approximately 200,000 clones listed, approximately 81% were seen once. Germline values: CDR1 GTSNPN, CDR2 SVGIG (reference sequence). V was pared by 1 base and J by 8 bases, with 5 bases of the junction left unmatched. The CDR3 contains 14 residues. Material for sequencing was peripheral blood. The V and J genes are TRBV30 and TRBJ1-2; 12 bases agree with TRBD1. The clonotype comes from a woman older than 75 with acute or convalescent COVID-19. In DNA form, the CDR3 reads TGTGCCTGGAGTGACCGAGGGACAGGGGGCGGCTACACCTTC. Translation gives CAWSDRGTGGGYTF.